A selection of T cell receptor beta chains follows, all from one sample in a study of T-cell memory formation after mild COVID-19. TCRdb recomputed calls from the 5' RACE reads with MiXCR, one row per CDR3 protein. This sample yields 280,000 or so distinct CDR3 sequences, of which around 17% are seen a single time; 20% to 25% belongs to the top ten. The specimen was PBMCs or a T cell subset sorted from them (not recorded which). These receptors all come from a man younger than 35 who had mild COVID-19 (a few samples of this study predate the infection). Cell type and time point are not known. CDR3s include the opening cysteine and the closing phenylalanine or tryptophan. Each record gives: D gene, V gene, CDR3 length, J gene, clone size, CDR3 DNA, CDR3 protein. The D gene is left open where the match is weak. Where a row states a size, it is once, few, many or the class of an expanded clone; other rows omit it.

TRBD1	TRBV5-6	14	TRBJ2-5	-	TGTGCCAGCAGCTCATACAGGGGGCAAGAGACCCAGTACTTC	CASSSYRGQETQYF
TRBD1	TRBV12-3/TRBV12-4	15	TRBJ2-7	few	TGTGCCAGCAGTTCCTCGGACAGGAGCTCCTACGAGCAGTACTTC	CASSSSDRSSYEQYF
-	TRBV20-1	12	TRBJ2-5	few	TGCAGTGCCCTTAGCGAGTGGGAGACCCAGTACTTC	CSALSEWETQYF
-	TRBV7-2	18	TRBJ1-2	many	TGTGCCAGCAGCTTAGTTACTTCGTCGCGGCGAACCGGGGGGGGCTACACCTTC	CASSLVTSSRRTGGGYTF
-	TRBV7-9	13	TRBJ1-2	-	TGTGCCAGCAGCTTAGAAGGGGCCTGGAGCTACACCTTC	CASSLEGAWSYTF
-	TRBV7-3	17	TRBJ2-5	few	TGTGCCAGCAGCTGCAGTGTCCGGCGGTGGATACAAGAGACCCAGTACTTC	CASSCSVRRWIQETQYF
-	TRBV7-9	16	TRBJ2-5	-	TGTGCCAGCAGGCCCGGTGGTTGGGATAACCAAGAGACCCAGTACTTC	CASRPGGWDNQETQYF
-	TRBV20-1	11	TRBJ2-7	few	TGCAGTGCTAGAACTCAATACGAGCAGTACTTC	CSARTQYEQYF
-	TRBV10-1	13	TRBJ2-1	few	TGCGCCAGCAGACCGCTCGTGGGGGATGAGCAGTTCTTC	CASRPLVGDEQFF
TRBD1	TRBV5-6	16	TRBJ2-4	-	TGTGCCAGCAGCTTGACAGGGGGAAGCAGAGAAAACATTCAGTACTTC	CASSLTGGSRENIQYF
TRBD2	TRBV5-1	14	TRBJ2-5	many	TGCGCCAGCAGCTTGGAGAGCGGGGCCGTGGACCAGTACTTC	CASSLESGAVDQYF
TRBD1	TRBV5-1	14	TRBJ2-5	few	TGCGCCAGCGGCGGCCAGGGGGCGTTAGAGACCCAGTACTTC	CASGGQGALETQYF
-	TRBV6-5	15	TRBJ2-1	-	TGTGCCAGCAGACCCCAGGGGGGGGGATACAATGAGCAGTTCTTC	CASRPQGGGYNEQFF
TRBD2	TRBV12-3/TRBV12-4	15	TRBJ2-4	few	TGTGCCAGCAACGCGGGGGTACTAGCCAAAAACATTCAGTACTTC	CASNAGVLAKNIQYF
-	TRBV20-1	14	TRBJ2-1	-	TGCAGTGCTAGACGACTGCAGGGTTTGAATGAGCAGTTCTTC	CSARRLQGLNEQFF
-	TRBV12-3/TRBV12-4	13	TRBJ2-1	many	TGTGCCAGCAGTCCCGGGACCGCTGATGAGCAGTTCTTC	CASSPGTADEQFF
-	TRBV2	12	TRBJ1-5	-	TGTGCCAGCGGGCGAGGGCGCCAGCCCCAGCATTTT	CASGRGRQPQHF
-	TRBV15	18	TRBJ2-3	-	TGTGCCACCAGCAGAGAGGGCGTCCGCTGGCCTGGCACAGATACGCAGTATTTT	CATSREGVRWPGTDTQYF
-	TRBV14	14	TRBJ2-7	many	TGTGCCAGCAGCCCAGACAGGTTTCCCTACGAGCAGTACTTC	CASSPDRFPYEQYF
-	TRBV4-1	14	TRBJ1-5	-	TGCGCCAGCAGCCGAGGATCCGGCAATCAGCCCCAGCATTTT	CASSRGSGNQPQHF
-	TRBV27	15	TRBJ2-7	-	TGTGCCAGCAGTTTGTCTAACCCCAGGGCAGGCGAGCAGTACTTC	CASSLSNPRAGEQYF
-	TRBV10-3	12	TRBJ2-7	-	TGTGCCATCAGTGACAGGGCCTACGAGCAGTACTTC	CAISDRAYEQYF
-	TRBV20-1	15	TRBJ1-5	-	TGCAGTGCTAGAGAAGTAGCAGGGTACAATCAGCCCCAGCATTTT	CSAREVAGYNQPQHF
TRBD2	TRBV3-1	18	TRBJ2-5	few	TGTGCCAGCAGCTGGGGCCTAGCGGGGGGCCCCGGTGGCGAGACCCAGTACTTC	CASSWGLAGGPGGETQYF
-	TRBV11-1	17	TRBJ2-1	many	TGTGCCAGCAGCCTTGGACCCTCCGGGACGGACCTCAATGAGCAGTTCTTC	CASSLGPSGTDLNEQFF
TRBD1	TRBV5-1	16	TRBJ2-4	many	TGCGCCAGCAGCGTGGACTCCGGGACAGGGATAAACATTCAGTACTTC	CASSVDSGTGINIQYF
TRBD1	TRBV11-2	15	TRBJ1-4	-	TGTGCCAGCAGCTGGAGGGGGCCCACTAATGAAAAACTGTTTTTT	CASSWRGPTNEKLFF
-	TRBV7-9	16	TRBJ2-7	-	TGTGCCAGCAGCCCGGGGGACCAGGGGTACCCCTACGAGCAGTACTTC	CASSPGDQGYPYEQYF
-	TRBV5-1	14	TRBJ1-5	-	TGCGCCAGCAGCTTGGCCGGGAACAATCAGCCCCAGCATTTT	CASSLAGNNQPQHF
-	TRBV7-3	13	TRBJ2-3	few	TGTGCCAGCAGCTCGAGGCCCGCAGATACGCAGTATTTT	CASSSRPADTQYF
TRBD1	TRBV12-3/TRBV12-4	15	TRBJ1-6	few	TGTGCCAGCAGCTTCGACAGGGGTCGGCATTCACCCCTCCACTTT	CASSFDRGRHSPLHF
-	TRBV7-2	14	TRBJ1-2	few	TGTGCCAGCACCTCTTTGGACAACGATCCCGGCTACACCTTC	CASTSLDNDPGYTF
TRBD2	TRBV7-2	15	TRBJ2-1	few	TGTGCCAGCAGCTTAGGAATCGGGAGGATCGTTGAGCAGTTCTTC	CASSLGIGRIVEQFF
-	TRBV7-8	14	TRBJ2-4	few	TGTGCCAGCAGCTTAAGGGAGCGGAGTGACATTCAGTACTTC	CASSLRERSDIQYF
TRBD1	TRBV10-3	14	TRBJ1-3	-	TGTGCCATCAGGACGGACAGGGGCTCGAACACCATATATTTT	CAIRTDRGSNTIYF
TRBD2	TRBV18	16	TRBJ2-3	-	TGTGCCAGCTCACCACTGGGGACTAGCTCCGCAGATACGCAGTATTTT	CASSPLGTSSADTQYF
TRBD1	TRBV19	14	TRBJ2-1	many	TGTGCCAGTAGTACGGGACAGGGTAACAATGAGCAGTTCTTC	CASSTGQGNNEQFF
TRBD2	TRBV7-3	17	TRBJ2-3	-	TGTGCCAGCAGCCCAAAGCAGGGGACTAGCGTAACAGATACGCAGTATTTT	CASSPKQGTSVTDTQYF
TRBD2	TRBV7-2	15	TRBJ2-2	-	TGTGCCAGCAGCCCCAGCGGGGGGAACACCGGGGAGCTGTTTTTT	CASSPSGGNTGELFF
-	TRBV4-1	11	TRBJ1-1	-	TGCGCCAGCAGCCAAGATTTAGAAGCTTTCTTT	CASSQDLEAFF
-	TRBV7-9	13	TRBJ2-3	many	TGTGCCAGCCAAGTGGGTCCCACAGATACGCAGTATTTT	CASQVGPTDTQYF
TRBD1	TRBV5-1	15	TRBJ2-5	-	TGCGCCAGCAGCCCTCAGACAGGGGATCAAGAGACCCAGTACTTC	CASSPQTGDQETQYF
-	TRBV27	14	TRBJ1-2	few	TGTGCCAGCAGTTTATCGATCGAAGCGGGGGGCTACACCTTC	CASSLSIEAGGYTF
TRBD1	TRBV6-5	14	TRBJ2-7	many	TGTGCCAGCAGGGTCGACAGGGGGTTCGGCGAGCAGTACTTC	CASRVDRGFGEQYF
-	TRBV27	17	TRBJ2-1	-	TGTGCCAGCTCCGCCGGGACCGGGGTCCCTCCTCACAATGAGCAGTTCTTC	CASSAGTGVPPHNEQFF
-	TRBV5-6	13	TRBJ2-2	few	TGTGCCAGCACCTGGGGTCCCACCGGGGAGCTGTTTTTT	CASTWGPTGELFF
TRBD2	TRBV5-1	16	TRBJ2-1	many	TGCGCCAGCAGCTGGGCCGGGACTAGCGGGGGGGATGAGCAGTTCTTC	CASSWAGTSGGDEQFF
TRBD2	TRBV4-3	18	TRBJ2-3	few	TGCGCCAGCAGCCAATATCTCGGGGGGGCCTCTCGGCCAGATACGCAGTATTTT	CASSQYLGGASRPDTQYF
TRBD2	TRBV7-9	15	TRBJ2-3	-	TGTGCCAGCACCGGGCCGGGGGGGAGCACAGATACGCAGTATTTT	CASTGPGGSTDTQYF
-	TRBV13	13	TRBJ2-3	-	TGTGCCAGCAGCTCTAGAGGTTTTGGGACGCAGTATTTT	CASSSRGFGTQYF
TRBD2	TRBV27	14	TRBJ2-3	few	TGTGCCAGCAGTTTGGGCGGGGGTGGAGATACGCAGTATTTT	CASSLGGGGDTQYF
-	TRBV24-1	17	TRBJ2-3	-	TGTGCCACCAGTGATTTCCCCCAGGGGACCCTCACAGATACGCAGTATTTT	CATSDFPQGTLTDTQYF
-	TRBV15	15	TRBJ1-5	-	TGTGCCACCAGCGGAGACCGAATTAGCAATCAGCCCCAGCATTTT	CATSGDRISNQPQHF
TRBD1	TRBV29-1	15	TRBJ2-7	-	TGCAGCGGTCTCTGGGGGGACAGGGGTATCTACGAGCAGTACTTC	CSGLWGDRGIYEQYF
TRBD1	TRBV5-4	14	TRBJ1-2	-	TGTGCCAGCAATTGGGGGACAGGGGCCTATGGCTACACCTTC	CASNWGTGAYGYTF